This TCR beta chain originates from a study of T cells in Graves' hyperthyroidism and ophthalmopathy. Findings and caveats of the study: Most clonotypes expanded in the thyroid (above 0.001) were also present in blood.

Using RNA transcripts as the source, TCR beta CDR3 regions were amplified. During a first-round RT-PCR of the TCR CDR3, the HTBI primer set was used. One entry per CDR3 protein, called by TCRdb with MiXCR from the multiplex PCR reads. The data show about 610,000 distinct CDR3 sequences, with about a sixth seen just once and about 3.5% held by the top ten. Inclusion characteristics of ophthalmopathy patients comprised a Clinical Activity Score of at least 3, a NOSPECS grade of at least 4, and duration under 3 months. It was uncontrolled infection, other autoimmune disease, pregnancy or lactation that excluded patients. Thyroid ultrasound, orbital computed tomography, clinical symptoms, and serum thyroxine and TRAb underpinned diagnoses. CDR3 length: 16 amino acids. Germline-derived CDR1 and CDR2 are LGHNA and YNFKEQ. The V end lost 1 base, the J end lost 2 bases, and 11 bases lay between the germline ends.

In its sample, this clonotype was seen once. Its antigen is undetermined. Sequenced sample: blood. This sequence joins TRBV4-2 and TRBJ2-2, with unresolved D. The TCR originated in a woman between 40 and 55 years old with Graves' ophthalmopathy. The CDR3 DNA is TGTGCCAGCAGCCAAGTCATGCGAGTCAACACCGGGGAGCTGTTTTTT. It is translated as CASSQVMRVNTGELFF.